One sample yielded the 14 T cell receptor beta chains listed below, sequenced in a study of shared clonotypes between healthy human individuals. Libraries were prepared by immunoSEQ multiplex PCR; TCRdb keeps only in-frame clonotypes and omits some of them. The sample yields a few million clones, over 90% seen once. What was sequenced was naive CD4+ T cells from PBMCs. Subset meaning: CD45RA+ positively selected. The source is a man younger than 35 in good health. Some clones in this sample may be carry-over from other donors' samples.

The rearrangement links TRBV6-6 to TRBJ2-1; D is perhaps TRBD2 (5 bases). With 0 bases removed from V and 2 bases from J, the gap between germline ends came to 8 bases. The CDR3 length is 15 residues. CDR1 is MNHNY and CDR2 is SVGAGI in the germline V gene (reference sequence). CDR3 loop: CASSYSTIAYNEQFF. The CDR3 coding sequence is TGTGCCAGCAGTTACTCGACTATCGCCTACAATGAGCAGTTCTTC.

The chain is built from TRBV15 and TRBJ2-1; D is unresolved. There are 14 residues in the CDR3. Germline V gene lookup returns CDR1 LNHNV and CDR2 YYDKDF (reference sequence). Trimming shortened V by 1 base and J by 5 bases, and 9 bases separated the two germline ends. DNA of the CDR3: TGTGCCACCAGCAGAGTCTTGGCCCACAATGAGCAGTTCTTC. Protein: CATSRVLAHNEQFF. Together with reference TRBV15 and TRBJ2-1, the CDR3 gives the full variable domain: DAMVIQNPRYQVTQFGKPVTLSCSQTLNHNVMYWYQQKSSQAPKLLFHYYDKDFNNEADTPDNFQSRRPNTSFCFLDIRSPGLGDTAMYLCATSRVLAHNEQFFGPGTRLTVL.

This chain joins TRBV7-2 and TRBJ2-7; D may correspond to TRBD1 or TRBD2 (5 bases each). From germline, CDR1 is SGHTA and CDR2 FQGNSA. The CDR3 has 16 residues. Trimming stripped 6 bases from V and 6 bases from J, with 24 bases between. The CDR3 protein is CASSSAPGPPPGEQYF. The DNA of the CDR3 is TGTGCCAGCAGTTCTGCACCGGGACCCCCCCCGGGCGAGCAGTACTTC.

The CDR3 is CASSSGTGGNEQFF. For the CDR3, the DNA is TGTGCCAGCAGCTCCGGGACAGGGGGCAATGAGCAGTTCTTC. The V gene is TRBV5-5, the J gene TRBJ2-1; 11 bases are a match to TRBD1. Germline loops: CDR1 SGHKS, CDR2 YYEKEE (reference sequence). The V segment lost 3 bases and the J segment 6 bases; nucleotides outside the gene matches: 2. The CDR3 has 14 amino acids.

The chain couples TRBV18 to TRBJ2-1, with a possible D match to TRBD2 (5 bases). Germline CDR1 reads KGHSH; CDR2 reads LQKENI. The CDR3 sequence is 13 residues long. The V end was cut by 6 bases, the J end by 3 bases, with 9 bases between. Written as DNA, the CDR3 is TGTGCCAGCTCCCGGGGTGGCTACAATGAGCAGTTCTTC. Residues: CASSRGGYNEQFF.

This rearrangement joins TRBV28 to TRBJ2-2; D gene unclear. This CDR3 comprises 15 residues. The ends were cut back, 5 bases at V and 0 bases at J, with 10 bases in the middle. Germline V gene data show CDR1 as MDHEN and CDR2 as SYDVKM. This CDR3 reads CASSRRRPNTGELFF. The CDR3 nucleotides read TGTGCCAGCAGTCGAAGAAGGCCGAACACCGGGGAGCTGTTTTTT.

This chain connects TRBV29-1 to TRBJ1-1; tentative D call: TRBD1 (5 bases). CDR1 SQVTM and CDR2 ANQGSEA come from the germline V gene. V was pared by 6 bases and J by 6 bases, with 11 bases between. This CDR3 has 11 amino acids. CDR3 residues: CSVASGAEAFF. The CDR3 region has the DNA TGCAGCGTCGCATCGGGGGCTGAAGCTTTCTTT.

This sequence joins TRBV19 and TRBJ2-5; D is possibly TRBD2 (6 bases). The CDR3 runs 15 residues. V was pared by 3 bases and J by 4 bases, with 15 bases between. Looked up from germline, CDR1 is LNHDA and CDR2 is SQIVND (reference sequence). The chain's CDR3 is CASSMHGSNGETQYF. CDR3 nucleotide sequence: TGTGCCAGTAGTATGCACGGGAGTAATGGAGAGACCCAGTACTTC.

This rearrangement joins TRBV5-1 to TRBJ2-7; perhaps TRBD1 as D (6 bases). Trimming removed 4 bases from V and 1 base from J, with 15 bases in between. Germline V lookup: CDR1 SGHRS, CDR2 YFSETQ. This CDR3 region has 15 residues. CDR3 sequence: CASSPPGGQSYEQYF. The DNA of the CDR3 is TGCGCCAGCAGCCCCCCGGGCGGACAGTCCTACGAGCAGTACTTC. Combining the CDR3 with reference TRBV5-1 and TRBJ2-7 gives the whole variable domain KAGVTQTPRYLIKTRGQQVTLSCSPISGHRSVSWYQQTPGQGLQFLFEYFSETQRNKGNFPGRFSGRQFSNSRSEMNVSTLELGDSALYLCASSPPGGQSYEQYFGPGTRLTVT.

The CDR3 sequence is CASSKGDRGYTNTEAFF. The CDR3 coding sequence is TGTGCCAGCAGCAAAGGGGACAGGGGGTATACAAACACTGAAGCTTTCTTT. This sequence joins TRBV21-1 and TRBJ1-1; TRBD1, the table's D call, lacks a check against the DNA. TRBV21-1 is a known pseudogene. The CDR3 length is 17 residues.

V usage is TRBV5-5 and J usage is TRBJ2-7; D possibly corresponds to TRBD1 (6 bases). Trimming left V 4 bases short and J 2 bases short, with 16 bases between. CDR1 and CDR2 from the germline V gene are SGHKS and YYEKEE (reference sequence). The CDR3 runs 15 residues. In DNA, the CDR3 is TGTGCCAGCAGCCTGGGGGCCACAGTTACCTACGAGCAGTACTTC. This sequence encodes CASSLGATVTYEQYF.

This chain links TRBV7-2 with TRBJ2-1; D might be TRBD2 (5 bases). Looked up from germline, CDR1 is SGHTA and CDR2 is FQGNSA. With 5 bases removed from V and 0 bases from J, the gap between germline ends came to 14 bases. The CDR3 consists of 16 residues. CDR3 in DNA: TGTGCCAGCAGCCCAAGGACTGGAAACTCCTACAATGAGCAGTTCTTC. It encodes CASSPRTGNSYNEQFF. The full variable domain, completed using reference TRBV7-2 and TRBJ2-1, is GAGVSQSPSNKVTEKGKDVELRCDPISGHTALYWYRQSLGQGLEFLIYFQGNSAPDKSGLPSDRFSAERTGGSVSTLTIQRTQQEDSAVYLCASSPRTGNSYNEQFFGPGTRLTVL.

V usage is TRBV9 and J usage is TRBJ2-5; D is possibly TRBD1 (7 bases). This CDR3 has 19 residues. V dropped 4 bases and J dropped 5 bases, with 30 bases sitting between them. Germline CDR1 SGDLS, CDR2 YYNGEE. CDR3 protein: CASSPLRSTRQGGGETQYF. The CDR3 nucleotides read TGTGCCAGCAGCCCCCTCAGATCCACTAGACAGGGAGGAGGCGAGACCCAGTACTTC.

As to this clone: The junction does not match germline at one end; this may be a read error. The chain employs TRBV19 and TRBJ2-7; TRBD2 agrees at 7 bases. The CDR3 has 16 residues. From germline, CDR1 is LNHDA and CDR2 SQIVND (reference sequence). CDR3 loop: CASRIASGRRPYEQYF. For the CDR3, the DNA is TGTGCCAGTAGAATAGCGTCCGGGAGGCGACCCTACGAGCAGTACTTC.